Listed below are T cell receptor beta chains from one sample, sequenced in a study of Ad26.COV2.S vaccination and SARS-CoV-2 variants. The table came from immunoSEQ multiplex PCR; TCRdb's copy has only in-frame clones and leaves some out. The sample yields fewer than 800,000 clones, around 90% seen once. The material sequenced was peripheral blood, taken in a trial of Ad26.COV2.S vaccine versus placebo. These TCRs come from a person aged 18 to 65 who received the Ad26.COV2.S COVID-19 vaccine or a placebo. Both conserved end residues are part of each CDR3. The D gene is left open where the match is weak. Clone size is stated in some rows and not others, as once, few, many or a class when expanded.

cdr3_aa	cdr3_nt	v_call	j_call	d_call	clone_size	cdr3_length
CSVQGLGLGTDTQYF	TGCAGCGTACAAGGCCTAGGGCTCGGCACAGATACGCAGTATTTT	TRBV29-1	TRBJ2-3	NA	once	15
CATSRDLGQGGEPQHF	TGTGCCACCAGCAGAGATCTGGGACAGGGGGGCGAGCCCCAGCATTTT	TRBV15	TRBJ1-5	TRBD1	NA	16
CAWSRGQGYEQYF	TGTGCCTGGAGTAGGGGACAGGGCTACGAGCAGTACTTC	TRBV30	TRBJ2-7	TRBD1	NA	13
CASRSHSDRPTYGYTF	TGTGCCAGCAGATCCCACTCGGACAGACCGACATATGGCTACACCTTC	TRBV27	TRBJ1-2	NA	NA	16
CAWSHHEGGGGYTF	TGTGCCTGGAGCCATCACGAGGGGGGTGGTGGCTACACCTTC	TRBV30	TRBJ1-2	NA	NA	14
CASSQLVSRGGETQYF	TGCGCCAGCAGCCAATTGGTTTCAAGGGGGGGAGAGACCCAGTACTTC	TRBV4-1	TRBJ2-5	NA	NA	16
CATSGAGPLSYEQYF	TGTGCCACCAGTGGAGCAGGACCCCTCAGCTACGAGCAGTACTTC	TRBV24-1	TRBJ2-7	NA	NA	15
CASSLEGRALPEQFF	TGTGCCAGCAGCTTGGAGGGGAGGGCCCTCCCTGAGCAGTTCTTC	TRBV11-2	TRBJ2-1	TRBD2	NA	15
CATSKNVNTEAFF	TGTGCCACCTCGAAGAACGTGAACACTGAAGCTTTCTTT	TRBV19	TRBJ1-1	NA	NA	13
CASSQRTHDGNEQFF	TGTGCCAGCAGTCAGCGGACCCACGACGGCAATGAGCAGTTCTTC	TRBV6-5	TRBJ2-1	NA	NA	15
CASSLLGGSGNTIYF	TGCGCCAGCAGCTTGCTCGGGGGTTCTGGAAACACCATATATTTT	TRBV5-1	TRBJ1-3	NA	NA	15
CSAQSRRDHEQFF	TGCAGCGCCCAATCCAGGAGGGACCATGAGCAGTTCTTC	TRBV29-1	TRBJ2-1	NA	NA	13
CASSMANTPNTEAFF	TGTGCCAGTAGTATGGCCAACACTCCGAACACTGAAGCTTTCTTT	TRBV19	TRBJ1-1	NA	NA	15
CASRNNRVAEAFF	TGTGCCAGCAGGAATAACCGGGTGGCTGAAGCTTTCTTT	TRBV6-5	TRBJ1-1	NA	NA	13
CASSSRTAKLETQYF	TGTGCCAGCAGCTCCCGGACTGCTAAGTTAGAGACCCAGTACTTC	TRBV9	TRBJ2-5	NA	NA	15
CASRTTSPIYF	TGTGCCAGTAGGACGACTTCTCCCATATATTTT	TRBV19	TRBJ1-3	NA	NA	11
CAWGTGGGETQYF	TGTGCCTGGGGTACAGGGGGCGGAGAGACCCAGTACTTC	TRBV30	TRBJ2-5	TRBD1	NA	13
CASSSPLVGLYEQYF	TGTGCCAGCAGTTCCCCACTCGTAGGGTTGTACGAGCAGTACTTC	TRBV25-1	TRBJ2-7	NA	NA	15
CASSLGDRAKETQYF	TGTGCCAGCAGCTTGGGGGACAGAGCAAAAGAGACCCAGTACTTC	TRBV5-4	TRBJ2-5	TRBD1	NA	15
CASSFLAPGLLENIQYF	TGTGCCAGCAGCTTCCTAGCCCCGGGGTTGTTAGAAAACATTCAGTACTTC	TRBV7-9	TRBJ2-4	NA	NA	17
CASSRPPGRQFF	TGTGCCAGCAGCCGCCCCCCGGGACGGCAGTTCTTC	TRBV14	TRBJ2-1	NA	NA	12
CASSRDRVRTGELFF	TGTGCCAGCAGCCGAGACAGGGTGCGAACCGGGGAGCTGTTTTTT	TRBV3-1/TRBV3-2	TRBJ2-2	TRBD1	NA	15
CASSQDEGGTEAFF	TGTGCCAGCAGCCAAGATGAGGGGGGAACTGAAGCTTTCTTT	TRBV3-1/TRBV3-2	TRBJ1-1	NA	NA	14
CAIRVSGANTGELFF	TGTGCCATCAGGGTATCTGGGGCGAACACCGGGGAGCTGTTTTTT	TRBV10-3	TRBJ2-2	NA	NA	15
CASSPLAGGPDTQYF	TGTGCCAGCAGTCCGCTAGCGGGAGGCCCAGATACGCAGTATTTT	TRBV3-1/TRBV3-2	TRBJ2-3	TRBD2	NA	15
CASTLTGELFF	TGTGCCAGCACCTTGACCGGGGAGCTGTTTTTT	TRBV11-1	TRBJ2-2	NA	few	11
CASSLWRGQGGDQPQHF	TGTGCCAGCAGCTTATGGCGTGGACAGGGAGGGGATCAGCCCCAGCATTTT	TRBV7-2	TRBJ1-5	TRBD1	NA	17
CASSSGQVWGYTF	TGTGCCAGCAGCTCCGGACAGGTTTGGGGCTACACCTTC	TRBV7-9	TRBJ1-2	TRBD1	NA	13
CASSPQVNTEAFF	TGTGCCAGCTCACCTCAGGTGAACACTGAAGCTTTCTTT	TRBV18	TRBJ1-1	NA	NA	13
CSVQSRLINEAFF	TGCAGCGTCCAAAGTAGGCTGATTAATGAAGCTTTCTTT	TRBV29-1	TRBJ1-1	NA	once	13
CAISEPTGAQETQYF	TGTGCCATCAGTGAGCCTACAGGGGCCCAAGAGACCCAGTACTTC	TRBV10-3	TRBJ2-5	TRBD1	once	15
CASRPTGGDTEAFF	TGTGCCAGCAGGCCCACAGGGGGGGACACTGAAGCTTTCTTT	TRBV6-5	TRBJ1-1	TRBD1	once	14